This entry is about one T cell receptor (beta chain). The data were taken from a study of blood T cell repertoires in COVID-19. Study-wide context: Collection of acute and convalescent COVID-19 samples took place in the United States, Italy and Spain. PBMCs, B-cell-depleted T cells, or T cells were the source of the cDNA or gDNA that made up the material.

The CDR3 is 15 residues long. The germline CDR1 and CDR2 sequences are SGHRS and YFSETQ. The V and J ends lost 5 bases and 6 bases, in that order; junction bases with no gene match: 10. Under the authors' procedure: The authors estimated nucleated cell counts from reference gene primer amplification. Generated by immunoSEQ multiplex PCR, the TCRdb table keeps only in-frame clones and is missing some. D and trimming were read from the DNA, whereas the V and J calls and clone size are those reported in that table. The sample comprises some 90,000 clones, approximately 86% of which are singletons, and around 19% rests with the top ten.

The chain employs TRBV5-1 and TRBJ2-1; 8 nucleotides match TRBD1. The specimen was peripheral blood. The source is a woman of 80 years or more with acute or convalescent COVID-19. The CDR3 loop reads CASRPGTGWVNEQFF. In nucleotides, the CDR3 is TGCGCCAGCAGACCTGGGACAGGATGGGTCAATGAGCAGTTCTTC. Filled out from reference TRBV5-1 and TRBJ2-1, the complete variable domain reads KAGVTQTPRYLIKTRGQQVTLSCSPISGHRSVSWYQQTPGQGLQFLFEYFSETQRNKGNFPGRFSGRQFSNSRSEMNVSTLELGDSALYLCASRPGTGWVNEQFFGPGTRLTVL.